This T cell receptor beta chain came from a study of blood T cell repertoires in COVID-19. J was trimmed by 1 base and V by 2 bases; bases with no gene match: 3. The CDR3 extends over 16 amino acids. Germline-derived CDR1 and CDR2 are MNHEY and SVGAGI. This clone has only a few counts. The method was immunoSEQ multiplex PCR; TCRdb's version includes in-frame clones alone and lacks a portion of them. The sample lists 130,000 to 150,000 clones; 75% to 90% were seen once. What was sequenced was peripheral blood. The chain links TRBV6-5 to TRBJ2-3; TRBD2 matches at 10 bases. This receptor was identified in a woman in her fifties or sixties with COVID-19, enrolled during active disease. The CDR3 reads CASSYLTSGGTDTQYF. CDR3 DNA: TGTGCCAGCAGTTACCTAACTAGCGGGGGCACAGATACGCAGTATTTT.